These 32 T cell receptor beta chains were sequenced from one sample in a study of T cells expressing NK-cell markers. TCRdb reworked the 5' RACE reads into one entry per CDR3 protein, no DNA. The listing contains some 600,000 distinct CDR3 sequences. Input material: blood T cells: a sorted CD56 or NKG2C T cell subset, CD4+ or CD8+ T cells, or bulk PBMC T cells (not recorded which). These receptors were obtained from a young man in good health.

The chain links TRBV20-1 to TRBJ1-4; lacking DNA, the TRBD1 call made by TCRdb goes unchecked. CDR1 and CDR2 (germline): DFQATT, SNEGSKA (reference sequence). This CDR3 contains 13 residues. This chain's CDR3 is CSAREGGREKLFF.

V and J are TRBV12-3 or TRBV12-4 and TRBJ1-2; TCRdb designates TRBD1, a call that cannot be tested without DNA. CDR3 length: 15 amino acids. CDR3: CASSFPNRAVYGYTF.

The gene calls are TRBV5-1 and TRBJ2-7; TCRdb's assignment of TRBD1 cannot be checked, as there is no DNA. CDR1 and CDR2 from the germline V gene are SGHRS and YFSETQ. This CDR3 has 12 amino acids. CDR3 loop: CASSSRGDEQYF.

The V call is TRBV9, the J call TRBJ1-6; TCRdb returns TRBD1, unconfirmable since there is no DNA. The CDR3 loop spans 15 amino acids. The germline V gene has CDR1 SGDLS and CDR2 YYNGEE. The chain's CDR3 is CASSAFGQGDSPLHF.

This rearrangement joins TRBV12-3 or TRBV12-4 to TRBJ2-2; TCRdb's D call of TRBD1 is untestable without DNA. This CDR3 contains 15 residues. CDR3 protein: CASTLGTANTGELFF.

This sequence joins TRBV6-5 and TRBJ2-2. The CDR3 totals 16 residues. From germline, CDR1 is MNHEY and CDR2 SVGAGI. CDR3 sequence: CASSYSISRNTGELFF.

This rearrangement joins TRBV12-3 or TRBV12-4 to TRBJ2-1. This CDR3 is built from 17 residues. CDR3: CASSLKVASSSYNEQFF.

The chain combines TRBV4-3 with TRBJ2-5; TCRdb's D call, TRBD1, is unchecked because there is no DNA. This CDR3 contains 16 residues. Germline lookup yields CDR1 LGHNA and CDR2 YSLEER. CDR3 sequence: CASSQGGTLRGETQYF.

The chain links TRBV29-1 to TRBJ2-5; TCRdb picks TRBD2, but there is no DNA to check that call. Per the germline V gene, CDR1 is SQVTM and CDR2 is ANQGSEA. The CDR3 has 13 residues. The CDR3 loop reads CSVRAASRETQYF.

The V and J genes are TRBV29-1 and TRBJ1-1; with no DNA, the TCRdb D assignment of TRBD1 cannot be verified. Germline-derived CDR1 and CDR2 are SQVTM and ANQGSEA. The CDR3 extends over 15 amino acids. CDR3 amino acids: CSGRRQGPMNTEAFF.

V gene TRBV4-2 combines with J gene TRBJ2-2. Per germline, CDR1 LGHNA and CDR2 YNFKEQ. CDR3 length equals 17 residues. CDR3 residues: CASSQEFSTPNTGELFF.

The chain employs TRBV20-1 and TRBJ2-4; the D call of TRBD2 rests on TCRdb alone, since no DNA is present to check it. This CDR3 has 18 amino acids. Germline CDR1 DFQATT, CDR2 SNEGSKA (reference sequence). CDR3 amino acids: CSASTSGRDSGAKNIQYF.

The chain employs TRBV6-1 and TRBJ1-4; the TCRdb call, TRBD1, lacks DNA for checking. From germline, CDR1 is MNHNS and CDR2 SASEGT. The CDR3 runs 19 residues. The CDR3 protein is CASRARTGSTYPTNEKLFF.

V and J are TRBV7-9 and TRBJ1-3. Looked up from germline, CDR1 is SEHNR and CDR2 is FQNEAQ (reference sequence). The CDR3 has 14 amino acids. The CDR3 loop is CASSKLSAGNTIYF.

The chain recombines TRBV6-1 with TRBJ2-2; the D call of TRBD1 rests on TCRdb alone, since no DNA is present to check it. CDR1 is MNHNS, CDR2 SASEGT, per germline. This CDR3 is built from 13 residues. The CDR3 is CASKEGPAGELFF.

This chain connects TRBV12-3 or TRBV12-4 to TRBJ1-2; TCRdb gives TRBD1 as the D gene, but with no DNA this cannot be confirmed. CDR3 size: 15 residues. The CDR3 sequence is CASSFRGADNYGYTF.

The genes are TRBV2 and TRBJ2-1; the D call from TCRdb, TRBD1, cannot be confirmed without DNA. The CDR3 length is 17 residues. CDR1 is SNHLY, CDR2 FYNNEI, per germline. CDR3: CASSVSRGRLTYNEQFF.

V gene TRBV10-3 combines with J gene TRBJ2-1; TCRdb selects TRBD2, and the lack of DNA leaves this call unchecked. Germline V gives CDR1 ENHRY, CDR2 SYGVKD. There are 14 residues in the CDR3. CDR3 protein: CAITETTSGHEQFF.

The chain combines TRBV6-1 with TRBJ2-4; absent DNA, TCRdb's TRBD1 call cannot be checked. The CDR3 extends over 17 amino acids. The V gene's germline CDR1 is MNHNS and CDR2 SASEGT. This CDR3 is CASSSRDRGVYKNIQYF.

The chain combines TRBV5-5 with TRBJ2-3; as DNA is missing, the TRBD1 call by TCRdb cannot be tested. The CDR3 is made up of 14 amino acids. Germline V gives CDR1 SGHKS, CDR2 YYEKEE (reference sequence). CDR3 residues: CASAISGERDTQYF. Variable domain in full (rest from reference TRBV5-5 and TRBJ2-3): DAGVTQSPTHLIKTRGQQVTLRCSPISGHKSVSWYQQVLGQGPQFIFQYYEKEERGRGNFPDRFSARQFPNYSSELNVNALLLGDSALYLCASAISGERDTQYFGPGTRLTVL.

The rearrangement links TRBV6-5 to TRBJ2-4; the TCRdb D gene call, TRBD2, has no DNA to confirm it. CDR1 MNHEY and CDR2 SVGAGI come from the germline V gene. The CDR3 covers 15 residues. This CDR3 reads CASSWGGGPENIQYF.

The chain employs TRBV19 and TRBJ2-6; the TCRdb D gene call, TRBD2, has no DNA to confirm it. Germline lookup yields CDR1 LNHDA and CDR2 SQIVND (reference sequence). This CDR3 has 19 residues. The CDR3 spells CASSRGLAATPSGANVLTF.

This chain's CDR3 is CASRPRTGYHEQYF. The chain is built from TRBV7-8 and TRBJ2-7; TCRdb proposes TRBD1, but this gene call is untestable without DNA. The CDR3 contains 14 residues. Per the germline V gene, CDR1 is SGHVS and CDR2 is FQNEAQ.

CDR3 amino acids: CASSGSRQETQYF. The V gene is TRBV12-3 or TRBV12-4, the J gene TRBJ2-5. The CDR3 length is 13 residues.

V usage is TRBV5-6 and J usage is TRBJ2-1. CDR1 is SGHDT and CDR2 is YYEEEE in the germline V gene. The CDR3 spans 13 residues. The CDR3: CASSLPDSNEQFF. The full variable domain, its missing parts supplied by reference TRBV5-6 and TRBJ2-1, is DAGVTQSPTHLIKTRGQQVTLRCSPKSGHDTVSWYQQALGQGPQFIFQYYEEEERQRGNFPDRFSGHQFPNYSSELNVNALLLGDSALYLCASSLPDSNEQFFGPGTRLTVL.

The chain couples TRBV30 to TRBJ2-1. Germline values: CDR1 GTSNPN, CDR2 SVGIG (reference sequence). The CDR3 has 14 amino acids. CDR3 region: CAWSTDSSYNEQFF. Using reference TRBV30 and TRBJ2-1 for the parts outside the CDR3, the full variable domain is SQTIHQWPATLVQPVGSPLSLECTVEGTSNPNLYWYRQAAGRGLQLLFYSVGIGQISSEVPQNLSASRPQDRQFILSSKKLLLSDSGFYLCAWSTDSSYNEQFFGPGTRLTVL.

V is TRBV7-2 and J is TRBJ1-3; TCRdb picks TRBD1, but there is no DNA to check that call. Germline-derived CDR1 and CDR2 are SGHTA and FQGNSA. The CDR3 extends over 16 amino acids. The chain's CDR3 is CASSLGGTRSGNTIYF.

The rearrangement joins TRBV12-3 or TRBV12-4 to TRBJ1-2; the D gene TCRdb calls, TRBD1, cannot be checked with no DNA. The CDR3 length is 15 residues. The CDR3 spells CASSSPGDGIYGYTF.

CDR3 region: CSARKTGTSNSYNEQFF. The rearrangement links TRBV20-1 to TRBJ2-1; with no DNA, the TCRdb D assignment of TRBD1 cannot be verified. The CDR3 sequence is 17 residues long. Germline assignment: CDR1 DFQATT and CDR2 SNEGSKA (reference sequence).

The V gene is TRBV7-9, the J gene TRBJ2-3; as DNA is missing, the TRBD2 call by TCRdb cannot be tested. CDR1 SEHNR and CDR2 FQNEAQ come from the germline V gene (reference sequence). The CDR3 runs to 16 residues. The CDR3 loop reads CASSSISGRAGDTQYF. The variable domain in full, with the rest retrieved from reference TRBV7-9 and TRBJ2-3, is DTGVSQNPRHKITKRGQNVTFRCDPISEHNRLYWYRQTLGQGPEFLTYFQNEAQLEKSRLLSDRFSAERPKGSFSTLEIQRTEQGDSAMYLCASSSISGRAGDTQYFGPGTRLTVL.

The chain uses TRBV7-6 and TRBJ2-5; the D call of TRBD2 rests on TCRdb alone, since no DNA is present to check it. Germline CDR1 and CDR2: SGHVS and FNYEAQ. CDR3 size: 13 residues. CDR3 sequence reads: CASRGRETETQYF.

CDR3 residues: CASSLLGQGETQYF. V is TRBV27 and J is TRBJ2-5; TCRdb names TRBD1, which stays unverified in the absence of DNA. The CDR3 covers 14 residues. Per the germline V gene, CDR1 is MNHEY and CDR2 is SMNVEV (reference sequence).